One T cell receptor (beta chain) is described in this entry. The data originate from a study of OX40 agonist ivuxolimab in advanced cancers. Assay used: immunoSEQ multiplex PCR; TCRdb lists only in-frame clones, some missing. Of tens of thousands of clones listed, roughly nine tenths are singletons. The length of the CDR3 is 13 residues. V lost 1 base to trimming and J lost 5 bases, with 5 bases between them. Germline loops: CDR1 SGHDN, CDR2 FVKESK. The source was CD4+ or CD8+ T cells sorted from blood, collected in a trial of the OX40 agonist ivuxolimab. This sequence originates from an adult with an advanced solid tumor such as melanoma, head and neck, liver or kidney cancer. This rearrangement joins TRBV14 to TRBJ1-4; D remains ambiguous. The CDR3 DNA reads as TGTGCCAGCAGCCAAGTACAGAATGAAAAACTGTTTTTT. Amino acids: CASSQVQNEKLFF.